The clone carrying this TCR beta chain was seen a handful of times. The data were obtained in a study of blood T cells in healthy people across ages. The use of a sample-barcoded 5' primer and a J-beta primer mix characterized a second PCR of roughly 6 to 11 cycles. A single record per CDR3 protein comes from TCRdb applying MiXCR to the 5' RACE reads. The sample contains 450,000 to 650,000 distinct CDR3 sequences, more than 20% of which appear only once. Drawn from each donor were roughly 10 milliliters of peripheral blood. Total RNA was isolated from each sample in quantities of at least 5.5 micrograms. The CDR3 runs to 12 residues. Germline-derived CDR1 and CDR2 are MGHRA and YSYEKL. The sample was also reused in another study, on T cells of mothers and their children. That report adds: Slightly higher but non-significant overlap marked related mother-child pairs versus unrelated pairs.

The chain couples TRBV4-1 to TRBJ2-5; D remains ambiguous. Matching the DNA end better, TRBJ2-1 makes the J call doubtful. This TCR came from a boy aged 10-17 years in good health. Source material: blood. The CDR3 DNA sequence: TGCGCCAGCAGCCAGATATACAATGAGCAGTTCTTC. It translates to CASSQIYNEQFF.